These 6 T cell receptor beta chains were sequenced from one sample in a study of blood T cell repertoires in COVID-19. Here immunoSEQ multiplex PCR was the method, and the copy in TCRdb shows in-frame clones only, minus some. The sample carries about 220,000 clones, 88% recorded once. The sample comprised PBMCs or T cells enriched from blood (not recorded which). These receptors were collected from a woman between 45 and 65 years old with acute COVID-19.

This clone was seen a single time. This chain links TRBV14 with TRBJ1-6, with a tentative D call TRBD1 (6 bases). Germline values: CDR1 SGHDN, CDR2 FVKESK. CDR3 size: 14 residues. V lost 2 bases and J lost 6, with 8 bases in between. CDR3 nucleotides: TGTGCCAGCAGCCAACAGGGGCCTAATTCACCCCTCCACTTT. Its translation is CASSQQGPNSPLHF. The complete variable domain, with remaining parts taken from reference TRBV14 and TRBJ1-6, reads EAGVTQFPSHSVIEKGQTVTLRCDPISGHDNLYWYRRVMGKEIKFLLHFVKESKQDESGMPNNRFLAERTGGTYSTLKVQPAELEDSGVYFCASSQQGPNSPLHFGNGTRLTVT.

The CDR3 spells CASSPNLAGISNEQFF. The CDR3 DNA follows: TGCGCCAGCAGCCCGAACCTAGCGGGAATATCCAATGAGCAGTTCTTC. V usage is TRBV5-1 and J usage is TRBJ2-1, with TRBD2 matching over 9 bases. The V gene's germline CDR1 is SGHRS and CDR2 YFSETQ. V lost 4 bases, J lost 6 bases, and 11 bases stayed unmatched. The CDR3 is 16 residues long. The variable domain in full, with the rest retrieved from reference TRBV5-1 and TRBJ2-1, is KAGVTQTPRYLIKTRGQQVTLSCSPISGHRSVSWYQQTPGQGLQFLFEYFSETQRNKGNFPGRFSGRQFSNSRSEMNVSTLELGDSALYLCASSPNLAGISNEQFFGPGTRLTVL.

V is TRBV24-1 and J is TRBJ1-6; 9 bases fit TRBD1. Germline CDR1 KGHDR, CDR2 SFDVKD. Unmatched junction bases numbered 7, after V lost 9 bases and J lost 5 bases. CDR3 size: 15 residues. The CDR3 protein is CATQGQGGHNSPLHF. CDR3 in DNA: TGTGCCACCCAGGGACAGGGAGGACATAATTCACCCCTCCACTTT.

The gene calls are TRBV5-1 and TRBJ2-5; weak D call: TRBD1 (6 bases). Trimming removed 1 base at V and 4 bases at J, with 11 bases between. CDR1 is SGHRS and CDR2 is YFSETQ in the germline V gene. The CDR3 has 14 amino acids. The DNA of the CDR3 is TGCGCCAGCAGCTTGTGGGGGCCTGGAGAGACCCAGTACTTC. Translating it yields CASSLWGPGETQYF.

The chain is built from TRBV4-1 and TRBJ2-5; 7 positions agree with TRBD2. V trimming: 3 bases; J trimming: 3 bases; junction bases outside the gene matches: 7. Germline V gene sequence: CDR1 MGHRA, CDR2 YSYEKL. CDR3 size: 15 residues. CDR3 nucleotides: TGCGCCAGCAGCCAGCAAGGGACTACCAAAGAGACCCAGTACTTC. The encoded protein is CASSQQGTTKETQYF.

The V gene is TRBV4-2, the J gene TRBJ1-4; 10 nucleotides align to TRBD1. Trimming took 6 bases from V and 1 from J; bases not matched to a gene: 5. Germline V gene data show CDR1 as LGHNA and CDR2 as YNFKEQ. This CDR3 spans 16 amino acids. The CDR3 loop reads CASRLRTGGTNEKLFF. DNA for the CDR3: TGTGCCAGCAGACTCCGGACAGGGGGAACTAATGAAAAACTGTTTTTT.